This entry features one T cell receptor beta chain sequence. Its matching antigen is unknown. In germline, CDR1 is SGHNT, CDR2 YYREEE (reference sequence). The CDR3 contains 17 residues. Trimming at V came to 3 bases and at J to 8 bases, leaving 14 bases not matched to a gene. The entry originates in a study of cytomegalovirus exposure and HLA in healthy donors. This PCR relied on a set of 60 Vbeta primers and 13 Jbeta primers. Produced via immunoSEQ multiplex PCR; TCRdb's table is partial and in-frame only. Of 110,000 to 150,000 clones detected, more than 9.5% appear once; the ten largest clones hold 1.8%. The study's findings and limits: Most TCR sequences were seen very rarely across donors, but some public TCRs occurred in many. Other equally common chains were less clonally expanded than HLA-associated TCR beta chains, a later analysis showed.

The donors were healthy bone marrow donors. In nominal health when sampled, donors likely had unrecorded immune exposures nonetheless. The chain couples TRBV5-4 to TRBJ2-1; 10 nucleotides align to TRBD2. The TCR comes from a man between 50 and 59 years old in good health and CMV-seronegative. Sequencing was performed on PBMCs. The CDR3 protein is CASSYRSGRAGADEQFF. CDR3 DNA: TGTGCCAGCAGCTATAGAAGCGGGAGGGCCGGGGCTGATGAGCAGTTCTTC.